These 2 T cell receptor beta chains share one sample of origin, sequenced in a study of shared T cell receptors in the human thymus. TCRdb's copy holds only in-frame clones and misses some; the assay was immunoSEQ multiplex PCR. The table lists about 380,000 clones, more than 85% of them singletons. Sequenced sample: thymocytes. These receptor sequences come from a human donor.

This sequence joins TRBV5-1 and TRBJ2-3; D unresolved. V was pared by 4 bases and J by 1 base, with 10 bases between. CDR1 SGHRS and CDR2 YFSETQ come from the germline V gene. CDR3 length: 14 residues. CDR3 in DNA: TGCGCCAGCAGCCCGGCCGGTGGCACAGATACGCAGTATTTT. This codes for CASSPAGGTDTQYF.

The rearrangement joins TRBV4-3 to TRBJ2-1; TRBD2 might be the D (6 bases). V was cut by 1 base and J by 0 bases, with 25 bases left in between. Germline CDR1 is LGHNA and CDR2 is YSLEER. The CDR3 contains 21 residues. CDR3 coding DNA: TGCGCCAGCAGCCAAGGCGTAGAACATTCCTCTAGCGCCTGCTCCTACAATGAGCAGTTCTTC. This translates into CASSQGVEHSSSACSYNEQFF.